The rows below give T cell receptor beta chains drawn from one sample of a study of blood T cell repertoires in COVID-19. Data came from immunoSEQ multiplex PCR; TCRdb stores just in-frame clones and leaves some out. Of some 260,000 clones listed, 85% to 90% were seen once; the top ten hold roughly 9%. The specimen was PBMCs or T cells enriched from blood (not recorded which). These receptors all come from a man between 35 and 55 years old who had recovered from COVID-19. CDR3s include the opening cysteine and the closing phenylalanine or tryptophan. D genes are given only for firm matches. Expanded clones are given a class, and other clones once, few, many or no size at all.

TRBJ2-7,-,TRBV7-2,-,CASSPQRPYEQYF,TGTGCCAGCAGCCCTCAGCGTCCCTACGAGCAGTACTTC
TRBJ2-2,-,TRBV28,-,CASSLWQDMIGELFF,TGTGCCAGCAGTTTATGGCAGGATATGATCGGGGAGCTGTTTTTT
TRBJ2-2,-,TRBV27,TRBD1,CASSLQGAANTGELFF,TGTGCCAGCAGTCTACAGGGGGCTGCGAACACCGGGGAGCTGTTTTTT
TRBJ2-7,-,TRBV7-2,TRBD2,CASSKTSGTDYEQYF,TGTGCCAGCAGCAAGACTAGCGGGACAGACTACGAGCAGTACTTC
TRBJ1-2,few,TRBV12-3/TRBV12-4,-,CASSLKGNGYTF,TGTGCCAGCAGTTTAAAGGGGAATGGCTACACCTTC
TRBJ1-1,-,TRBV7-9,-,CASSAHGQNTEAFF,TGTGCCAGCAGCGCCCATGGACAGAACACTGAAGCTTTCTTT
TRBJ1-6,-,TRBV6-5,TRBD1,CASSYSGQGNSPLHF,TGTGCCAGCAGTTACTCGGGACAGGGAAATTCACCCCTCCACTTT
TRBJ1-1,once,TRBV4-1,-,CASSQDRGSGWNTEAFF,TGCGCCAGCAGCCAAGATCGAGGGTCGGGTTGGAACACTGAAGCTTTCTTT
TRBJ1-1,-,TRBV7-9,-,CASSRQGPEAFF,TGTGCCAGCAGCCGGCAGGGGCCTGAAGCTTTCTTT
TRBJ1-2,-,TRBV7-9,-,CASSLASSQGYTF,TGTGCCAGCAGCTTAGCTTCGAGCCAAGGCTACACCTTC
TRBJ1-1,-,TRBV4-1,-,CASSQVVTIGGDTEAFF,TGCGCCAGCAGCCAAGTAGTCACAATCGGCGGTGACACTGAAGCTTTCTTT
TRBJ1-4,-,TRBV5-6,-,CASSLFVSGPNEKLFF,TGTGCCAGCAGCTTGTTTGTATCCGGTCCTAATGAAAAACTGTTTTTT
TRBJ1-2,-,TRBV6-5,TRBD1,CASSFEPGQGSYGYTF,TGTGCCAGCAGTTTCGAACCGGGACAGGGTAGCTATGGCTACACCTTC
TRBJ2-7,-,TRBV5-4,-,CASSRQKMSSYEQYF,TGTGCCAGCAGTCGACAGAAGATGAGCTCCTACGAGCAGTACTTC
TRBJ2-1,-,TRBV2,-,CASYTPRFSYNEQFF,TGTGCCAGTTACACACCCAGATTCTCCTACAATGAGCAGTTCTTC
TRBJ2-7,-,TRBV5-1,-,CASSSGPGGLGGVYEQYF,TGCGCCAGCAGCTCGGGACCGGGGGGCCTCGGGGGCGTATACGAGCAGTACTTC
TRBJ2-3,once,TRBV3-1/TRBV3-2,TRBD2,CASSQYSQAGGASTDTQYF,TGTGCCAGCAGCCAATACTCTCAAGCGGGGGGGGCTAGCACAGATACGCAGTATTTT
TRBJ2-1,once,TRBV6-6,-,CASSYNGGSNEQFF,TGTGCCAGCAGTTATAATGGAGGGTCCAATGAGCAGTTCTTC
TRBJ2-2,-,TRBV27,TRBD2,CASSLSGLATGELFF,TGTGCCAGCAGTTTATCGGGACTAGCGACCGGGGAGCTGTTTTTT
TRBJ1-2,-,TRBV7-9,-,CASQRGRDYGYTF,TGTGCCAGCCAAAGGGGCCGAGACTATGGCTACACCTTC
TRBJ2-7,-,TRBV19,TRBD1,CASSNRDRASTTSYEQYF,TGTGCCAGTAGTAACCGGGACAGGGCCTCTACTACCTCCTACGAGCAGTACTTC
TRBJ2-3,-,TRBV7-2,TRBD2,CASSLGSSGNTDTQYF,TGTGCCAGCAGCTTAGGATCTAGCGGGAACACAGATACGCAGTATTTT
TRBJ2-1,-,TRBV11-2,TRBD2,CASRQWGGNNEQFF,TGTGCCAGCAGACAGTGGGGGGGAAACAATGAGCAGTTCTTC
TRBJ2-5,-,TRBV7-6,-,CASSLDTGGLEETQYF,TGTGCCAGCAGCTTAGATACCGGGGGGCTGGAGGAGACCCAGTACTTC
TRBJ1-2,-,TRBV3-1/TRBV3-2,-,CASSQSSRSALLNYGYTF,TGTGCCAGCAGCCAATCGAGCCGGAGTGCATTGCTTAACTATGGCTACACCTTC